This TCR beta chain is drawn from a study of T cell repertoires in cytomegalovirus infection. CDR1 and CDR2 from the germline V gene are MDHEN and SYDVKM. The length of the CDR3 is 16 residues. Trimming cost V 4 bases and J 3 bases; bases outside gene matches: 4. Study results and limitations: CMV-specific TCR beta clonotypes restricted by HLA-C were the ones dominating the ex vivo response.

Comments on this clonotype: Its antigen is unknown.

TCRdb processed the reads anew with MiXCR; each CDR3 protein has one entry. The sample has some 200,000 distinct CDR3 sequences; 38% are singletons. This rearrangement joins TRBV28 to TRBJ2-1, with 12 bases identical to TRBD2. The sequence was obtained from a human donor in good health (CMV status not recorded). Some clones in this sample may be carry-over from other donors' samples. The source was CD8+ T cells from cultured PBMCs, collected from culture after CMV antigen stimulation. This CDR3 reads CASSSRLAGVYNEQFF. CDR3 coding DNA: TGTGCCAGCAGTTCCAGACTAGCGGGGGTCTACAATGAGCAGTTCTTC.